This T cell receptor beta chain came from a study of cytomegalovirus exposure and HLA in healthy donors. On the study more broadly: Earlier sequencing of about 200 million T cells yielded around 100 million unique TCR beta sequences.

A word on this clone: As yet, its antigen is unknown.

The PCR contained 60 Vbeta and 13 Jbeta primers. TCRdb's copy holds only in-frame clones and misses some; the assay was immunoSEQ multiplex PCR. The sample lists roughly 150,000 clones, approximately 83% occurring once. Study-level results: The authors judged a highly shared variant cluster likely a sequencing artifact.

Germline V gene lookup returns CDR1 SGDLS and CDR2 YYNGEE. This CDR3 has 13 residues. Deletions cut 3 bases from V and 0 bases from J, with 4 bases between. The sample taken for sequencing was PBMCs. This sequence was found in a male donor in good health and CMV-seronegative. This chain uses TRBV9 with TRBJ1-3; the D is unclear. The chain's CDR3 is CASSDSSGNTIYF. The DNA of the CDR3 is TGTGCCAGCAGCGATAGCTCTGGAAACACCATATATTTT. Complete variable domain (other parts from reference TRBV9 and TRBJ1-3): DSGVTQTPKHLITATGQRVTLRCSPRSGDLSVYWYQQSLDQGLQFLIQYYNGEERAKGNILERFSAQQFPDLHSELNLSSLELGDSALYFCASSDSSGNTIYFGEGSWLTVV.